The entry that follows covers one T cell receptor (beta chain) sequence. This specimen belongs to a study of blood T cell repertoires in COVID-19. For the study at large: Acute and convalescent COVID-19 samples came from the United States, Italy and Spain.

Measured with immunoSEQ multiplex PCR; TCRdb has only the in-frame clones, and not every one. The sample includes about 180,000 clones, 89% of them seen just once. Those enrolled, adults aged about 18 to 95 years, came from 24 US areas. Grouping used clinical history reported by participants in a survey and questionnaire. Germline V CDR1 and CDR2: LNHDA, SQIVND (reference sequence). V lost 5 bases to trimming and J lost 4 bases; unmatched junction nucleotides: 3. The length of the CDR3 is 14 residues. This receptor was obtained from a woman in her thirties or forties with acute COVID-19. The V and J genes are TRBV19 and TRBJ1-5; 9 nucleotides agree with TRBD1. The sample comprised PBMCs or T cells enriched from blood (not recorded which). The CDR3 DNA reads TGTGCCAGTAGTTTCGGGACAGGGAATCAGCCCCAGCATTTT. Translated, it gives CASSFGTGNQPQHF.